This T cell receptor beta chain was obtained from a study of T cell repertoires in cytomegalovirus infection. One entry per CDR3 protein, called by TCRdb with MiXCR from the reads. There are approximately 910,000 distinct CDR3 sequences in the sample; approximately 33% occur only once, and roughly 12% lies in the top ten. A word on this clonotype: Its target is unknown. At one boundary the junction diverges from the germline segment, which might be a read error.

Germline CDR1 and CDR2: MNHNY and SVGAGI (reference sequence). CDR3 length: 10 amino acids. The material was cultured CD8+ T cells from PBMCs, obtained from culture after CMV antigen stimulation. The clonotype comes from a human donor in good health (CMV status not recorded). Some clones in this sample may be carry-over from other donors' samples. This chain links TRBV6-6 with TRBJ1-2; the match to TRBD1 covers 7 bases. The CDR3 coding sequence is TGTGTCAGCAGTGAGGGACAGCTTTACTTC. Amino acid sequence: CVSSEGQLYF.